Sequencing of this TCR beta chain was carried out in a study of blood T cell repertoires in COVID-19. Whole-study context: Researchers got acute and convalescent COVID-19 samples from the United States, Italy and Spain. In each case, the material was cDNA or gDNA derived from T cells, B-cell-depleted T cells, or PBMCs.

CDR1 and CDR2 from the germline V gene are SGHTA and FQGNSA. This CDR3 has 17 residues. Trimming took 1 base from V and 3 from J; bases not matched to a gene: 8. Data came from immunoSEQ multiplex PCR; TCRdb stores just in-frame clones and leaves some out. The sample has nearly 350,000 clones; roughly 87% are singletons. The rearrangement joins TRBV7-2 to TRBJ2-3; TRBD1 matches at 9 bases. Sequences were obtained from PBMCs or T cells enriched from blood (not recorded which). The TCR sequence derives from a woman aged 25-40 years who had recovered from COVID-19. CDR3 amino acids: CASSLGNRGRLTDTQYF. The CDR3 DNA is TGTGCCAGCAGCTTAGGGAACAGGGGGCGATTGACAGATACGCAGTATTTT.